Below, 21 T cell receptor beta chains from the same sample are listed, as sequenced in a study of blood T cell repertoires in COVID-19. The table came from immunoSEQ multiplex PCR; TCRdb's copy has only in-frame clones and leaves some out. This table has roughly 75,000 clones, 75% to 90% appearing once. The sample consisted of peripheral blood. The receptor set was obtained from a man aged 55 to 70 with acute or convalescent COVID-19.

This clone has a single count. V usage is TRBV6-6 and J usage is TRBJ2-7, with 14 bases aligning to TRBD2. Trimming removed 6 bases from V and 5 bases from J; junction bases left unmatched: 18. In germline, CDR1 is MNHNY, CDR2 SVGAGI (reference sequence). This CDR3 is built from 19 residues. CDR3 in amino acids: CASSYTRGLAGGYFNEQYF. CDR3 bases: TGTGCCAGCAGCTATACTCGTGGACTAGCGGGAGGTTACTTTAACGAGCAGTACTTC.

CDR3 coding DNA: TGTGCTAGTGGTTCCACAGAGAGTTATAATTCACCCCTCCACTTT. The encoded protein is CASGSTESYNSPLHF. The gene calls are TRBV12-5 and TRBJ1-6; no clear D. Trimming stripped 4 bases from V and 4 bases from J, with 11 bases between. This CDR3 has 15 amino acids. Germline assignment: CDR1 LGHNT and CDR2 FRNRAP. Full variable domain (rest looked up from reference TRBV12-5 and TRBJ1-6): DARVTQTPRHKVTEMGQEVTMRCQPILGHNTVFWYRQTMMQGLELLAYFRNRAPLDDSGMPKDRFSAEMPDATLATLKIQPSEPRDSAVYFCASGSTESYNSPLHFGNGTRLTVT.

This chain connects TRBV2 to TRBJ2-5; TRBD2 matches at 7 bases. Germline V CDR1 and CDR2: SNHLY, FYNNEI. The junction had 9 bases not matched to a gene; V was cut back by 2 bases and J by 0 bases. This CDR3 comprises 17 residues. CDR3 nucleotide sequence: TGTGCCAGCAGTGAACGGGACTATCTCCAATACCAAGAGACCCAGTACTTC. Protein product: CASSERDYLQYQETQYF.

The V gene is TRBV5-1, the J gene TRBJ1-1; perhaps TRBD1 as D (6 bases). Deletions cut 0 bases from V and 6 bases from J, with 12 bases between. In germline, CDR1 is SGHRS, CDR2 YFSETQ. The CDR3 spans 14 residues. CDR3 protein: CASSLAAGVPEAFF. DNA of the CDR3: TGCGCCAGCAGCTTGGCCGCAGGGGTCCCTGAAGCTTTCTTT. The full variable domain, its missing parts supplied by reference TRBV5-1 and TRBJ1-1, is KAGVTQTPRYLIKTRGQQVTLSCSPISGHRSVSWYQQTPGQGLQFLFEYFSETQRNKGNFPGRFSGRQFSNSRSEMNVSTLELGDSALYLCASSLAAGVPEAFFGQGTRLTVV.

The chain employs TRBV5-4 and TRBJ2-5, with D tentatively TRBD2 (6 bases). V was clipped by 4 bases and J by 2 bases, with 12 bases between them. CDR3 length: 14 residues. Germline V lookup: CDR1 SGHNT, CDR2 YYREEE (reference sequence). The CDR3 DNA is TGTGCCAGCAGCGTATTTAGCGGTCAAGAGACCCAGTACTTC. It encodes CASSVFSGQETQYF.

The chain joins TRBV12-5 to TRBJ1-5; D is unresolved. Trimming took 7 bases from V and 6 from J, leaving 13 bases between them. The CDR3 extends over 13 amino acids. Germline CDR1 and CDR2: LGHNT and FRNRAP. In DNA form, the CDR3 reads TGTGCTAGTGCCAAACCGGGTCTTCAGCCCCAGCATTTT. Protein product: CASAKPGLQPQHF.

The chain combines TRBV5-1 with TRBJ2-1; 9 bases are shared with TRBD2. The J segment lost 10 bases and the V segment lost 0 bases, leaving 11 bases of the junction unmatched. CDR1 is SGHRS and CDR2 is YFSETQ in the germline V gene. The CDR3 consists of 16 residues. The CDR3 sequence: CASSLAASGTVGEQFF. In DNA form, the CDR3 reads TGCGCCAGCAGCTTGGCCGCTAGCGGGACTGTGGGGGAGCAGTTCTTC.

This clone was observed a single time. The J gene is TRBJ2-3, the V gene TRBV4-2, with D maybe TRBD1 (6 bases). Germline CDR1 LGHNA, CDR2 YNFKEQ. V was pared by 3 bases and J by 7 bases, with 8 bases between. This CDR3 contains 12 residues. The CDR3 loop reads CASSHDRNTQYF. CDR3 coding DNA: TGTGCCAGCAGCCATGACAGGAATACGCAGTATTTT.

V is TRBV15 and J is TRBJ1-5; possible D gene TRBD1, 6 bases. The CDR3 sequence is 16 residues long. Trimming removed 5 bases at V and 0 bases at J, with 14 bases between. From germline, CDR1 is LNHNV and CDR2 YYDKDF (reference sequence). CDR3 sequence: CATSRDQGNSNQPQHF. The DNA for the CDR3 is TGTGCCACCAGCCGCGATCAGGGGAATAGCAATCAGCCCCAGCATTTT.

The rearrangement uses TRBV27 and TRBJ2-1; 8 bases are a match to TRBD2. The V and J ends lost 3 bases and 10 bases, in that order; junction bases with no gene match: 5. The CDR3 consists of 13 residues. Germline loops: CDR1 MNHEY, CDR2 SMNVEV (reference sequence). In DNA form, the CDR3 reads TGTGCCAGCAGTTTCGGACTAGCAGTGGAGCAGTTCTTC. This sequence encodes CASSFGLAVEQFF.

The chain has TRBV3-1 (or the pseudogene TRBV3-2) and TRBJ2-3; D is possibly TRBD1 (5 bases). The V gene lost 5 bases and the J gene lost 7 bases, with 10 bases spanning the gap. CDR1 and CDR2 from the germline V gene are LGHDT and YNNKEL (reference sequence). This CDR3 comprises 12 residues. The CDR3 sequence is CASSDSSNTQYF. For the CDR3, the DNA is TGTGCCAGCAGCGACAGTAGTAATACGCAGTATTTT.

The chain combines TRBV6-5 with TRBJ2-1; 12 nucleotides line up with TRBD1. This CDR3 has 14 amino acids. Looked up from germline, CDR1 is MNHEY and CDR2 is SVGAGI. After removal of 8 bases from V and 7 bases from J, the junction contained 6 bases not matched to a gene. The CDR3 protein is CASLGTGGRNEQFF. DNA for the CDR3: TGTGCCAGCCTGGGGACAGGGGGCCGAAATGAGCAGTTCTTC.

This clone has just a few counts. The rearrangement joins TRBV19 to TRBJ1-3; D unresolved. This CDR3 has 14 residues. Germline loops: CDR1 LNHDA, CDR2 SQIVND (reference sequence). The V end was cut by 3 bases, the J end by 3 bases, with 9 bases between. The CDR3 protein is CASSIRDFGNTIYF. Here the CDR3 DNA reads TGTGCCAGTAGTATTCGGGATTTTGGAAACACCATATATTTT.

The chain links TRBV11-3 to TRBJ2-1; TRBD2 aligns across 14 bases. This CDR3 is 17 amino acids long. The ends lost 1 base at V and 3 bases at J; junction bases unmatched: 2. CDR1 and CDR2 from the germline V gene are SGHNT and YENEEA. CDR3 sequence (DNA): TGTGCCAGCAGCTTAGGGGGACTAGCGGGGGTCTACAATGAGCAGTTCTTC. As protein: CASSLGGLAGVYNEQFF.

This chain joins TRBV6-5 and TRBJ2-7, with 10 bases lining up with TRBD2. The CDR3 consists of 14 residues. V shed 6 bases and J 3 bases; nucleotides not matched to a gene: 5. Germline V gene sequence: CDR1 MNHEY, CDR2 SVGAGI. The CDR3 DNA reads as TGTGCCAGCAGCAACGGACTAGCGGTCTACGAGCAGTACTTC. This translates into CASSNGLAVYEQYF.

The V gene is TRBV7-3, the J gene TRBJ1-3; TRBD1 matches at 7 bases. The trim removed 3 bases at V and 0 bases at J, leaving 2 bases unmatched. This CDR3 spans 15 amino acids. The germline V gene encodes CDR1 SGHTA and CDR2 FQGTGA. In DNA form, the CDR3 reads TGTGCCAGCAGCTTCTCAGGGGGCTCTGGAAACACCATATATTTT. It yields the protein CASSFSGGSGNTIYF. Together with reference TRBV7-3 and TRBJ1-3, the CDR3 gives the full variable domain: GAGVSQTPSNKVTEKGKYVELRCDPISGHTALYWYRQSLGQGPEFLIYFQGTGAADDSGLPNDRFFAVRPEGSVSTLKIQRTERGDSAVYLCASSFSGGSGNTIYFGEGSWLTVV.

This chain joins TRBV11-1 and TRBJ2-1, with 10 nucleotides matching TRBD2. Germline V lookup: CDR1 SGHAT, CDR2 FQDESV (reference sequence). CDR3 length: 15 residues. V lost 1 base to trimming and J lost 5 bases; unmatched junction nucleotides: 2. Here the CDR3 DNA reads TGTGCCAGCAGCTTAGAACTAGCGGGGAACAATGAGCAGTTCTTC. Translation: CASSLELAGNNEQFF.

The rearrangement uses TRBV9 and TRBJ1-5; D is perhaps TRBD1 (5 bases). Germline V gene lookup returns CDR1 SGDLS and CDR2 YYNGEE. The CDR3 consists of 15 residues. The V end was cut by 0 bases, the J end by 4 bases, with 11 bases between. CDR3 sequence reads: CASSVDIGANQPQHF. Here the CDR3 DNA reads TGTGCCAGCAGCGTAGATATAGGGGCAAATCAGCCCCAGCATTTT.

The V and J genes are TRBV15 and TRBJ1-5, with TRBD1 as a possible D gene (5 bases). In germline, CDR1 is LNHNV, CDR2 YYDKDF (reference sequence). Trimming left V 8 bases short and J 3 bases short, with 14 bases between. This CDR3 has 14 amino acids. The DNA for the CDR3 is TGTGCCACCGGGAGGGGTTTAGACAATCAGCCCCAGCATTTT. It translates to CATGRGLDNQPQHF.

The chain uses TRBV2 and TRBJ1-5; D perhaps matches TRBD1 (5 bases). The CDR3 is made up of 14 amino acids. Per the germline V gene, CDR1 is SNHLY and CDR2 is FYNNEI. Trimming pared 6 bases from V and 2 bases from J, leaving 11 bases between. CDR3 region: CASSPSGGNQPQHF. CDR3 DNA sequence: TGTGCCAGCAGCCCGTCGGGGGGCAATCAGCCCCAGCATTTT.

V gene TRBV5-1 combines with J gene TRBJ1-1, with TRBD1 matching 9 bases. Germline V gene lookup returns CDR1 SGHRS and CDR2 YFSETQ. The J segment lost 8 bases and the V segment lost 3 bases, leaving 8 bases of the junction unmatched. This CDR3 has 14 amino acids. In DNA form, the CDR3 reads TGCGCCAGCAGCTCCGGGACAGGGCTTTCCGAAGCTTTCTTT. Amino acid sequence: CASSSGTGLSEAFF.